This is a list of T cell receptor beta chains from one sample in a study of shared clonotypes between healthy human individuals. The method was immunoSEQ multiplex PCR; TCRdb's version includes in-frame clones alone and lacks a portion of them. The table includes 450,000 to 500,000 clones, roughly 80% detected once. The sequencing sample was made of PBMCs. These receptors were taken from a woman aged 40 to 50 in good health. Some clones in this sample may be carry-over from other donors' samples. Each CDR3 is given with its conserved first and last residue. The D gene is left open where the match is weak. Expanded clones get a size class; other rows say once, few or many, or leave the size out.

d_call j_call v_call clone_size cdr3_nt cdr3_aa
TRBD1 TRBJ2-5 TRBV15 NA TGTGCCACCAGCAGAGGACAGGGGGGAGGCCAAGAGACCCAGTACTTC CATSRGQGGGQETQYF
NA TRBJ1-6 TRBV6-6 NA TGCGCCAGCAGTTACGAGGCAGGCGGTTTACCCCTCTACTTT CASSYEAGGLPLYF
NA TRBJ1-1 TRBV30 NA TGTGCCTGGAGGGCCCTGCGGCACACTGAAGCTTTCTTT CAWRALRHTEAFF
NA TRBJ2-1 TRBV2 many TGTGCCAGCAGTGAAGTAGGGTTAGGCAGGGCCCAGTTCTTC CASSEVGLGRAQFF
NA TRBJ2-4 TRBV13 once TGTGCCAGCAGCTTAAGGCAGAACTTAGGCATTCAGTACTTC CASSLRQNLGIQYF
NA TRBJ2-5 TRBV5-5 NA TGTGCCAGCAGCTTGGGAGGGTTCCAAGAGACCCAGTACTTC CASSLGGFQETQYF
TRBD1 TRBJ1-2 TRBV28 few TGTGCCAGCAGTTCCCCACACAGGGGGCAGGGCTATGGCTACACCTTC CASSSPHRGQGYGYTF
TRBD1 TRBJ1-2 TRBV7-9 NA TGTGCCAGCAGCTTAACAGGGGAATCCTATGGCTACACCTTC CASSLTGESYGYTF
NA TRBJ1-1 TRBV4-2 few TGTGCCAGCAGCCACACGGAGAACACTGAAGCTTTCTTT CASSHTENTEAFF
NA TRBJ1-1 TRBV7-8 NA TGTGCCAGCAGCTTAGGAGGGTTGGGCACTGAAGCTTTCTTT CASSLGGLGTEAFF
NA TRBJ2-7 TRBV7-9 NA TGTGCCAGCAGCCGACAGGAGTCCGGGCAGTACTTC CASSRQESGQYF
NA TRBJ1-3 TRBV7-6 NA TGTGCCAGCAGCTTAGAGGGACTAGGGTCTGGAAACACCATATATTTT CASSLEGLGSGNTIYF
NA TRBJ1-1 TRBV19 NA TGTGCCAGTAGTGTGACCCCCGGCAACACTGAAGCTTTCTTT CASSVTPGNTEAFF
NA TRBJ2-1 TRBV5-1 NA TGCGCCAGCACGGAGGGTAGCTACAATGAGCAGTTCTTC CASTEGSYNEQFF
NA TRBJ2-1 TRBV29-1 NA TGCAGCGTTGAGCTGAGCAGTCCTGAGCAGTTCTTC CSVELSSPEQFF
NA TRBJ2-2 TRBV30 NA TGTGCCTGGAGTGGGCTCGGCGGGAACACCGGGGAGCTGTTTTTT CAWSGLGGNTGELFF
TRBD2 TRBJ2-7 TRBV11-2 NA TGTGCCAGCAGCTTAGTGCTAGCGGTCTACGAGCAGTACTTC CASSLVLAVYEQYF
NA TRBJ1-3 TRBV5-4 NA TGTGCCAGCAGCTTGAACAGGTTGGGAAACACCATATATTTT CASSLNRLGNTIYF
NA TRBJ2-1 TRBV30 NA TGTGCCTGGAGTTCGCTAGCGCCAACCTACAATGAGCAGTTCTTC CAWSSLAPTYNEQFF
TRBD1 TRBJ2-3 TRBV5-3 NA TGTGCCAGAAGCTTGGAGGGACAGGGTTTTGGGGTGATGAGAACAGATACGCAGTATTTT CARSLEGQGFGVMRTDTQYF